This entry lists 3 T cell receptor beta chains sequenced from one sample in a study of identical twins. A single record per CDR3 protein comes from TCRdb applying MiXCR to the 5' RACE reads. The sample records 500,000 to 650,000 distinct CDR3 sequences, less than 9% being singletons. The same data also contributed to another study, on yellow fever vaccine responses in identical twins.

The sample comprised PBMCs. Receptors originate from a woman aged 18-29 years in good health.

The rearrangement uses TRBV2 and TRBJ2-1; D remains ambiguous. Trimming stripped 5 bases from V and 5 bases from J, with 13 bases between. The CDR3 has 14 residues. Germline V gene lookup returns CDR1 SNHLY and CDR2 FYNNEI. CDR3 residues: CASSQFDKNNEQFF. The DNA for the CDR3 is TGTGCCAGCAGTCAATTCGACAAGAACAATGAGCAGTTCTTC.

There are many counts of this clonotype. The chain couples TRBV27 to TRBJ2-7, with D hard to call. Germline V gene data show CDR1 as MNHEY and CDR2 as SMNVEV (reference sequence). The CDR3 is 13 amino acids. Trimming took off 6 bases at V and 9 bases at J, with 18 bases between the two ends. The CDR3 DNA follows: TGTGCCAGCAGCTCGATGAACGAGTTTTCGCAGTACTTC. Encoded protein: CASSSMNEFSQYF.

There are a few counts of this clonotype. This sequence joins TRBV29-1 and TRBJ1-2; D remains ambiguous. V lost 3 bases and J 5 bases, leaving 13 bases between the germline ends. Germline loops: CDR1 SQVTM, CDR2 ANQGSEA. The CDR3 has 13 residues. The CDR3 sequence: CSVDQRSAYGYTF. Written as DNA, the CDR3 is TGCAGCGTTGATCAAAGGTCGGCATATGGCTACACCTTC.